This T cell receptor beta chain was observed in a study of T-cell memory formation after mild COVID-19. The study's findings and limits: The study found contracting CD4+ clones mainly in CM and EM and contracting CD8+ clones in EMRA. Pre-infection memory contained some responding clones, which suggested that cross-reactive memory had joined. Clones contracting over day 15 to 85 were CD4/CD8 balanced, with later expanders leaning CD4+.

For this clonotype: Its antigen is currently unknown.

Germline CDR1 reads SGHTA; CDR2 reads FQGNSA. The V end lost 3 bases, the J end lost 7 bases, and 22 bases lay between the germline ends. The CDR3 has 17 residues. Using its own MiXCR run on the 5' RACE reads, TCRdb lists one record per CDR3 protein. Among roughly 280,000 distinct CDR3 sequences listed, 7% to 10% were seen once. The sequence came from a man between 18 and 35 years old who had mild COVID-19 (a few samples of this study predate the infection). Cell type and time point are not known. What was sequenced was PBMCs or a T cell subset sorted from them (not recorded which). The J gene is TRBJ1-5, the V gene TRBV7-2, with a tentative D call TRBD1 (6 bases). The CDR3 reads CASSFDTGHHLGQPQHF. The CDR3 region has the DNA TGTGCCAGCAGCTTCGACACGGGACACCACCTGGGGCAGCCCCAGCATTTT.